This T cell receptor (beta chain) was found in a study of neurological immune-mediated disorders. Study-wide results and caveats: TCR-beta repertoires seemed private in all groups, with no expanded CDR3 amino acid sequences shared. The repertoires of 18 of 34 multiple sclerosis patients fell into one related-CDR3 cluster (a possible signature) under phylogenetic grouping.

Trimming took 1 base from V and 0 from J, leaving 3 bases between them. This CDR3 is 13 amino acids long. In germline, CDR1 is SGHDN, CDR2 FVKESK. Over 200 million TCR-beta sequences from 15-18 subjects were obtained in each sequencing run. TCRdb itself ran the 5' RACE reads through MiXCR, one entry per CDR3 protein. The sample lists over 60,000 distinct CDR3 sequences; roughly 4.9% were seen once. This clonotype has ten or more counts. Its specificity is not known. This receptor was obtained from an older woman with multiple sclerosis. Sequenced input: PBMCs. The chain recombines TRBV14 with TRBJ2-5, with D unresolved. CDR3 DNA sequence: TGTGCCAGCAGCCAAGTGAACCAAGAGACCCAGTACTTC. It translates to CASSQVNQETQYF.